One sample yielded the 12 T cell receptor beta chains listed below, sequenced in a study of tumor-infiltrating lymphocytes in primary liver carcinoma. Co-extraction of RNA and DNA was performed on roughly 17-32 mg of unsorted bulk tissue. The researchers produced TCR beta cDNA from roughly 500 ng total RNA with a constant-region primer. Slightly modified ARM-PCR with three nested multiplex PCR rounds yielded TCR beta libraries. Both of the initial two PCR rounds ran for around 9 cycles and employed TRBV1-TRBV30 forward primers alongside a C-beta reverse primer. TCRdb ran MiXCR on the multiplex PCR reads and lists one entry per CDR3 protein. Here the sample spans 95,000 to 150,000 distinct CDR3 sequences, roughly three fifths being singletons. Sequenced: liver tumor tissue from sampling region 1. Subset: tumor region T1, superior pole. These receptor sequences come from an older woman with primary liver carcinoma and hepatitis B virus infection.

This clonotype has a handful of counts. The junction departs from the called germline gene at one end, perhaps through a read error. This chain joins TRBV6-1 and TRBJ2-3; D gene ambiguous. The CDR3 totals 15 residues. From germline, CDR1 is MNHNS and CDR2 SASEGT. The CDR3 region has the DNA TGTGCCTGCAGTGAAGCGACATGGGGCACAGATACGCAGTATTTT. Translating gives CACSEATWGTDTQYF.

Concerning this clonotype: This CDR3 fails to terminate in the conserved phenylalanine or tryptophan, so it likely reflects a read error. The chain employs TRBV11-1 and TRBJ2-2, with TRBD2 identical over 8 bases. V lost 3 bases to trimming and J lost 0 bases; unmatched junction nucleotides: 6. The germline V gene has CDR1 SGHAT and CDR2 FQDESV (reference sequence). The CDR3 contains 17 residues. CDR3: CASSFPAGGANTGELFL. The CDR3 nucleotides are TGTGCCAGCAGCTTCCCTGCGGGAGGCGCGAACACCGGGGAGCTGTTTTTA.

In this sample, this clonotype turned up many times. The chain's CDR3 is CASSAGRVPYEQYF. The CDR3 DNA follows: TGTGCCAGCAGCGCAGGACGAGTTCCCTACGAGCAGTACTTC. The chain carries TRBV5-4 and TRBJ2-7, with D uncertain. CDR3 length: 14 residues. Between the trimmed V and J ends, which lost 4 bases and 2 bases, there was a span of 13 bases. CDR1 and CDR2 (germline): SGHNT, YYREEE (reference sequence).

A remark on this clonotype: The junction departs from germline at one end; a sequencing error may be responsible. V usage is TRBV11-1 and J usage is TRBJ2-2; D perhaps matches TRBD2 (6 bases). Per germline, CDR1 SGHAT and CDR2 FQDESV (reference sequence). The CDR3 spans 14 residues. CDR3 loop: CACRPSLDGGEMFF. The CDR3 DNA reads TGTGCCTGCAGACCGAGCCTTGACGGCGGGGAGATGTTTTTT.

Notes on this clonotype: This is likely a read error, given that the CDR3 carries no conserved phenylalanine or tryptophan at its end. The limits of the CDR3 on the DNA are not certain, so only TCRdb's listed CDR3 is given. The V call is TRBV12-3 or TRBV12-4, the J call TRBJ2-1. The CDR3 adds up to 13 amino acids, both ends counted. CDR3 sequence reads: CASSSGKYNEHFI.

About this clonotype: A much larger clone differs from this one at a single base, so this may be a read error. CDR3 residues: CAWSERDEAFF. Here the CDR3 DNA reads TGTGCCTGGAGTGAGAGGGACGAGGCTTTCTTT. The chain recombines TRBV30 with TRBJ1-1; a possible D gene is TRBD1 (5 bases). Germline assignment: CDR1 GTSNPN and CDR2 SVGIG (reference sequence). CDR3 length: 11 amino acids. V was pared by 1 base and J by 11 bases, with 11 bases between.

This sequence joins TRBV29-1 and TRBJ2-7; D is unclear. V lost 7 bases and J lost 6, with 4 bases in between. The CDR3 extends over 8 amino acids. Germline V gene lookup returns CDR1 SQVTM and CDR2 ANQGSEA. CDR3 sequence: CSGSEQYF. The DNA for the CDR3 is TGCAGCGGGAGCGAGCAGTACTTC.

Turning to this clonotype: This could be a read error, since a much larger clone is one nucleotide away. The gene calls are TRBV28 and TRBJ1-2; TRBD1 might be the D (6 bases). Germline loops: CDR1 MDHEN, CDR2 SYDVKM. The CDR3 runs to 14 residues. CDR3 bases: TGTGTCAGCAGCCCTCGGGGGGGCTGGTATGGCTACACCTTC. Residues: CVSSPRGGWYGYTF.

Comment on this clonotype: Since a much larger clone is just one base distant, this may be a read error. V and J are TRBV4-2 and TRBJ1-2; TRBD1 agrees at 9 bases. This CDR3 contains 15 residues. The germline V gene has CDR1 LGHNA and CDR2 YNFKEQ. The DNA of the CDR3 is TGTGTCAGCAGCCGTAACAGGGGGCGCGGGGATGGCTACACCTTC. As protein: CVSSRNRGRGDGYTF.

Only a few counts were recorded for this clonotype. The chain couples TRBV29-1 to TRBJ2-3; 9 bases match TRBD2. Germline V gene lookup returns CDR1 SQVTM and CDR2 ANQGSEA. The CDR3 covers 14 residues. After removal of 3 bases from V and 1 base from J, the junction contained 2 bases not matched to a gene. CDR3 bases: TGCAGCGTTGAGTGCGGGAGGGGCACAGATACGCAGTATTTT. Translation gives CSVECGRGTDTQYF.

In nucleotides, the CDR3 is TGCAGCGTTGGAGTAACAAGGGCTAGCACAGATACGCAGTATTTT. Amino acid sequence: CSVGVTRASTDTQYF. The chain uses TRBV29-1 and TRBJ2-3; D not certain. CDR3 size: 15 residues. Trimming took 4 bases from V and 0 from J, leaving 14 bases between them. Germline-derived CDR1 and CDR2 are SQVTM and ANQGSEA.

About this clonotype itself: This may arise from a read error, as a much more abundant clone is one base away. This sequence joins TRBV10-3 and TRBJ1-1; D perhaps matches TRBD1 (5 bases). CDR3 length: 12 residues. Germline CDR1 ENHRY, CDR2 SYGVKD. V was shortened by 4 bases and J by 4 bases, with 7 bases between the two germline ends. The CDR3, as DNA: TGTGCCATCAGTGGGACAACCACTGAAGCTTTCTTT. It translates to CAISGTTTEAFF.